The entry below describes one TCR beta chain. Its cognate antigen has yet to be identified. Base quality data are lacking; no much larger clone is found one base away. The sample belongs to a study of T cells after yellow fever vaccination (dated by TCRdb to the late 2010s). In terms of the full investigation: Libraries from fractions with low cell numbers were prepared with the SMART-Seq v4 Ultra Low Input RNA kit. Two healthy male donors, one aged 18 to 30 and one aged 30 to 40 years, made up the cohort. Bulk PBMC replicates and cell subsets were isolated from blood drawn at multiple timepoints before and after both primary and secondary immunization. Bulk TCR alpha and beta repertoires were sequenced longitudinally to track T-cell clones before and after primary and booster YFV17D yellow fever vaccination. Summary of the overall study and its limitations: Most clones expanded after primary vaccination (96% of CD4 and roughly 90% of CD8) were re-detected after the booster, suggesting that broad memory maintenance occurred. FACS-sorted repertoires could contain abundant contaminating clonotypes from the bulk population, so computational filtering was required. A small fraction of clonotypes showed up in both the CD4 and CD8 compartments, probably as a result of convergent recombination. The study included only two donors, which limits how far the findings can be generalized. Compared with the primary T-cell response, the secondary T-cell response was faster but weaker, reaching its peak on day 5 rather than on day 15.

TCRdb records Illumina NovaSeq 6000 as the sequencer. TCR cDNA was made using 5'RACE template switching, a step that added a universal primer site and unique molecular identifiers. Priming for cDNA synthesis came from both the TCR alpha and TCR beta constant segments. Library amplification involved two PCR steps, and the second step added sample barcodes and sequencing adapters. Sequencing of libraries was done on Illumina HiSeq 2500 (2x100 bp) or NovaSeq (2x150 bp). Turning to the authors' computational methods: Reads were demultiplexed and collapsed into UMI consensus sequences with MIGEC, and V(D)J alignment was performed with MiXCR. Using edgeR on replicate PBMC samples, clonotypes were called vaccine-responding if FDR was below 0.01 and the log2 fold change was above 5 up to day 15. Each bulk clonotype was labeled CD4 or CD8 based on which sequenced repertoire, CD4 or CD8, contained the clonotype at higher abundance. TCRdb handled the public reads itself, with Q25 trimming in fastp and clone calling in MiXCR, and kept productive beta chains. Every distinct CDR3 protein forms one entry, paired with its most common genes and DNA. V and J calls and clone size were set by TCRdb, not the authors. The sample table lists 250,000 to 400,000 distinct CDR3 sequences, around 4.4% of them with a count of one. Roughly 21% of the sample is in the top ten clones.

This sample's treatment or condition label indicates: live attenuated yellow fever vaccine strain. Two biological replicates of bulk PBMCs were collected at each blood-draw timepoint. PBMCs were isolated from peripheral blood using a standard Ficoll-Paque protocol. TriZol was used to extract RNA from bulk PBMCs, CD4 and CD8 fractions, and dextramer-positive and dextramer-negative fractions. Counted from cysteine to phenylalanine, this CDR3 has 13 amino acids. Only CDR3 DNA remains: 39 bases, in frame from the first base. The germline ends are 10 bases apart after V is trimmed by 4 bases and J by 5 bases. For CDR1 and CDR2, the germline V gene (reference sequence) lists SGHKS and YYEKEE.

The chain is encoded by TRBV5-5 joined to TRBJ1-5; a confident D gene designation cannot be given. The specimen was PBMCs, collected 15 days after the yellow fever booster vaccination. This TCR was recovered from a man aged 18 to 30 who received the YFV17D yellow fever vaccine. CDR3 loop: CASSTQFDQPQHF. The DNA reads TGTGCCAGCAGCACCCAATTCGATCAGCCCCAGCATTTT.